This is a list of T cell receptor beta chains from one sample in a study of blood T cells in healthy people across ages. A single record per CDR3 protein comes from TCRdb applying MiXCR to the 5' RACE reads. Among approximately 940,000 distinct CDR3 sequences listed, under 50% were seen once. The material sequenced was blood. The receptors were gathered from a man aged 25 to 40 in good health. Both conserved end residues are part of each CDR3. The order of the fields is D gene, clone size, V gene, J gene, CDR3 protein, CDR3 DNA. The D gene is left open where the match is weak. Clone size, where shown, is once, few, many, or a class for clones that have expanded.

TRBD1	.	TRBV30	TRBJ2-7	CACLRDSSYEQYF	TGTGCCTGCCTCCGGGACAGCTCCTACGAGCAGTACTTC
TRBD2	.	TRBV7-2	TRBJ2-3	CASSFPPGGGPTDTQYF	TGTGCCAGCAGCTTCCCTCCCGGGGGGGGGCCCACAGATACGCAGTATTTT
TRBD2	once	TRBV4-1	TRBJ2-1	CASSHIRGGRNEQFF	TGCGCCAGCAGCCACATCCGGGGGGGCCGCAATGAGCAGTTCTTC
.	many	TRBV4-1	TRBJ1-5	CASSQVGGPQHF	TGCGCCAGCAGCCAAGTGGGGGGGCCCCAGCATTTT
.	few	TRBV6-1	TRBJ2-1	CASLGAGNEQFF	TGTGCCAGTCTAGGGGCTGGCAATGAGCAGTTCTTC
TRBD2	.	TRBV12-3/TRBV12-4	TRBJ2-4	CASSWTSGFKKNIQYF	TGTGCCAGCAGCTGGACTAGCGGGTTTAAGAAAAACATTCAGTACTTC
.	.	TRBV6-2/TRBV6-3	TRBJ2-1	CASTLARTKNEQFF	TGTGCCAGCACCCTAGCCAGGACAAAGAATGAGCAGTTCTTC
.	.	TRBV11-2	TRBJ2-3	CASSQRPDRLSTDTQYF	TGTGCCAGCAGCCAGAGGCCGGACCGCTTAAGCACAGATACGCAGTATTTT
.	.	TRBV28	TRBJ1-6	CASSLFQGLGSPLHF	TGTGCCAGCAGTTTATTCCAGGGGTTAGGATCACCCCTCCACTTT
.	.	TRBV7-2	TRBJ1-5	CASSYARNQPQHF	TGTGCCAGCTCCTACGCCCGCAATCAGCCCCAGCATTTT
TRBD2	once	TRBV20-1	TRBJ2-5	CSARDPGGQTQYF	TGCAGTGCTAGAGATCCGGGGGGACAGACCCAGTACTTC
.	.	TRBV20-1	TRBJ1-6	CSARDRMTGASPLHF	TGCAGTGCTAGAGATCGGATGACAGGTGCTTCGCCCCTCCACTTT
TRBD1	.	TRBV12-3/TRBV12-4	TRBJ2-2	CASSQGAGELFF	TGTGCCAGCAGTCAGGGGGCCGGGGAGCTGTTTTTT
.	.	TRBV13	TRBJ1-1	CASGQDTEAFF	TGTGCCAGCGGCCAGGACACTGAAGCTTTCTTT
TRBD1	.	TRBV4-3	TRBJ1-4	CASIQTGEKLFF	TGCGCCAGCATCCAGACAGGGGAAAAACTGTTTTTT
TRBD2	.	TRBV3-1	TRBJ2-5	CASSLGTSEGTQYF	TGTGCCAGCAGCCTCGGGACTAGCGAGGGGACCCAGTACTTC
.	.	TRBV7-2	TRBJ1-2	CASVQQALTNYGYTF	TGTGCCAGCGTACAACAGGCGCTCACTAACTATGGCTACACCTTC
TRBD2	.	TRBV3-1	TRBJ2-7	CASSQARGFSEQYF	TGTGCCAGCAGCCAAGCGCGGGGGTTTAGCGAGCAGTACTTC
TRBD1	few	TRBV6-5	TRBJ2-7	CASSYSDRGSYEQYF	TGTGCCAGCAGTTACTCCGACAGGGGGTCCTACGAGCAGTACTTC
.	.	TRBV27	TRBJ1-2	CAGSLVGGAAYGYTF	TGTGCCGGCAGTTTGGTTGGGGGGGCTGCGTATGGCTACACCTTC
TRBD1	.	TRBV29-1	TRBJ1-4	CSVVEGQEKLFF	TGCAGCGTTGTCGAGGGACAGGAAAAACTGTTTTTT
.	.	TRBV4-1	TRBJ1-5	CASSQEVGFRENQPQHF	TGCGCCAGCAGCCAAGAGGTAGGCTTCCGGGAAAATCAGCCCCAGCATTTT